The clone carrying this T cell receptor (beta chain) has at least ten counts. A single record per CDR3 protein comes from TCRdb applying MiXCR to the 5' RACE reads. The repertoire holds tens of thousands of distinct CDR3 sequences, with roughly a tenth as singletons. The entry originates in a study of early T cells in non-severe SARS-CoV-2 infection. This CDR3 is 14 amino acids long. Per germline, CDR1 KGHSH and CDR2 LQKENI. The ends were cut back, 5 bases at V and 0 bases at J, with 11 bases in the middle. The V call is TRBV18, the J call TRBJ2-7; D is uncertain. The sequence derives from an adult who was a healthcare worker with PCR-confirmed SARS-CoV-2 infection or an uninfected control (not recorded which). The specimen sequenced was whole blood. The CDR3 coding sequence is TGTGCCAGCTCAAGAGCCAGGAGCTCCTACGAGCAGTACTTC. Translated: CASSRARSSYEQYF.